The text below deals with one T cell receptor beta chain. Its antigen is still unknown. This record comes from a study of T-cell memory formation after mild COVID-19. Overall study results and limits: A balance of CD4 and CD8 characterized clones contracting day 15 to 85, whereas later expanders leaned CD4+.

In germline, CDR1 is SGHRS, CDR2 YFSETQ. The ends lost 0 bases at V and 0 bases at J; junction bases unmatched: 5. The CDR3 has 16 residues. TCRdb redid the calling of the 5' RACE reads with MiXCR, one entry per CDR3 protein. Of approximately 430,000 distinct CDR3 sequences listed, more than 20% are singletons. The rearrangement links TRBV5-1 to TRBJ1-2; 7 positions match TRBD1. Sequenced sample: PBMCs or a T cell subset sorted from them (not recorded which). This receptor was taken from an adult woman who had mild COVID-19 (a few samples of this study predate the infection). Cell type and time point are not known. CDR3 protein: CASSLAGTVPNYGYTF. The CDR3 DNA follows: TGCGCCAGCAGCTTGGCCGGGACAGTTCCTAACTATGGCTACACCTTC. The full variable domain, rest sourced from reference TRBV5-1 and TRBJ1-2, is KAGVTQTPRYLIKTRGQQVTLSCSPISGHRSVSWYQQTPGQGLQFLFEYFSETQRNKGNFPGRFSGRQFSNSRSEMNVSTLELGDSALYLCASSLAGTVPNYGYTFGSGTRLTVV.